Listed here is a single TCR beta chain. The data are from a study of cytomegalovirus exposure and HLA in healthy donors. Per the germline V gene, CDR1 is SGHVS and CDR2 is FNYEAQ. The CDR3 length is 16 residues. The junction had 5 bases not matched to a gene; V was cut back by 5 bases and J by 0 bases. PCR was performed using 60 Vbeta and 13 Jbeta primers. Generated by immunoSEQ multiplex PCR, the TCRdb table keeps only in-frame clones and is missing some. Of roughly 190,000 clones in the sample, 70% to 85% were seen once. The sequenced sample consisted of PBMCs. The TCR comes from a man in his forties or fifties in good health and CMV-seropositive. The chain joins TRBV7-6 to TRBJ2-7; 12 bases match TRBD2. CDR3 in DNA: TGTGCCAGCAGCCCAGGACTAGCGGGGAGCTCCTACGAGCAGTACTTC. Its translation is CASSPGLAGSSYEQYF.